The present T cell receptor beta chain was sequenced within a study of Tregs in tolerant kidney transplant recipients. On this clone: No antigen is known for it.

The CDR3 loop spans 17 amino acids. From germline, CDR1 is MNHEY and CDR2 SMNVEV (reference sequence). The V and J ends lost 1 base and 6 bases, in that order; junction bases with no gene match: 7. Study-wide findings and caveats: Tregs expanded with activated donor B cells seemed most donor-specific. Some patients' samples used different primers over time, so nucleotide sequences weren't comparable. Antigen-driven expansion was suggested because donor-specific Tregs expanded more than all Tregs in tolerant patients.

Profiling relied on immunoSEQ multiplex PCR, and the TCRdb table lists in-frame clones only, not all of them. The sample consists of about 52,000 clones, 90% to 95% of them appearing once. Related graft donors supplied nonmyeloablative bone marrow transplants, and mixed chimerism was transient. This sample comprised CD8+ T cells from blood (PBMCs), obtained 24 months after the transplant. The rearrangement links TRBV27 to TRBJ2-1; 12 nucleotides align to TRBD1. This receptor was obtained from a human patient who received a combined kidney and bone marrow transplant. Certain T cells may be donor cells from the graft. The DNA for the CDR3 is TGTGCCAGCAGTTTATTGATGGGACAGGGGGCTGTCAATGAGCAGTTCTTC. It is translated as CASSLLMGQGAVNEQFF.